The 13 T cell receptor beta chains given below trace back to one sample, sequenced in a study of blood T cell repertoires in COVID-19. The table came from immunoSEQ multiplex PCR; TCRdb's copy has only in-frame clones and leaves some out. This table has under 15,000 clones, less than 90% appearing once. The sequencing input was peripheral blood. The receptors here all came from a man in his forties or fifties with active COVID-19.

This clone was found once. This chain connects TRBV28 to TRBJ2-1, with D maybe TRBD2 (5 bases). V was pared by 2 bases and J by 6 bases, with 23 bases between. The CDR3 runs 18 residues. The V gene's germline CDR1 is MDHEN and CDR2 SYDVKM. The CDR3 here is CASSLLPARALALNEQFF. In nucleotides, the CDR3 is TGTGCCAGCAGTTTACTCCCCGCGAGGGCGTTAGCTCTCAATGAGCAGTTCTTC.

The chain employs TRBV9 and TRBJ2-3; 7 nucleotides match TRBD1. Per germline, CDR1 SGDLS and CDR2 YYNGEE. The CDR3 is made up of 13 amino acids. J was trimmed by 6 bases and V by 2 bases; bases with no gene match: 3. CDR3 nucleotides: TGTGCCAGCAGCGTCGAAGGGGGCGATACGCAGTATTTT. Protein product: CASSVEGGDTQYF.

This clone has just one count. The J gene is TRBJ2-5, the V gene TRBV28, with D maybe TRBD2 (5 bases). The CDR3 consists of 16 residues. V lost 5 bases, J lost 2 bases, and 18 bases lay in between. Germline V lookup: CDR1 MDHEN, CDR2 SYDVKM. The CDR3 loop is CASSTRRSSMQETQYF. In DNA, the CDR3 is TGTGCCAGCAGTACCCGACGATCTAGCATGCAAGAGACCCAGTACTTC.

The chain joins TRBV5-1 to TRBJ2-2; 8 bases are shared with TRBD1. The CDR3 is 14 amino acids. The V segment lost 7 bases and the J segment 2 bases; nucleotides outside the gene matches: 4. Germline assignment: CDR1 SGHRS and CDR2 YFSETQ. The CDR3 loop reads CASVGQGNTGELFF. CDR3 coding DNA: TGCGCCAGCGTAGGACAGGGAAACACCGGGGAGCTGTTTTTT.

This clone was seen more than once but under ten times. The CDR3 region is CASSPGRWASTDTQYF. The CDR3 region has the DNA TGTGCCAGCAGCCCCGGCCGGTGGGCTAGCACAGATACGCAGTATTTT. The chain combines TRBV3-1 (or the pseudogene TRBV3-2) with TRBJ2-3; unclear D gene. Trimming removed 4 bases from V and 0 bases from J, with 14 bases in between. The CDR3 is made up of 16 amino acids. Germline CDR1 LGHDT, CDR2 YNNKEL (reference sequence).

This clone came up a few times. The chain joins TRBV5-4 to TRBJ2-7; 8 bases agree with TRBD2. V shed 4 bases, J shed 4 bases, and the junction held 13 bases outside the gene matches. This CDR3 has 16 amino acids. Germline V gene data show CDR1 as SGHNT and CDR2 as YYREEE (reference sequence). CDR3 in amino acids: CASSPMPGGPPYEQYF. The CDR3 DNA follows: TGTGCCAGCAGCCCTATGCCGGGAGGGCCCCCGTACGAGCAGTACTTC.

The chain recombines TRBV10-3 with TRBJ2-7; D is unclear. V gave up 8 bases and J gave up 3 bases, with 5 bases separating them. The CDR3 loop spans 10 amino acids. CDR1 and CDR2 from the germline V gene are ENHRY and SYGVKD. CDR3 DNA: TGTGCCATCTTTCGCTACGAGCAGTACTTC. Amino acid sequence: CAIFRYEQYF.

The chain carries TRBV27 and TRBJ2-3, with D maybe TRBD2 (6 bases). The V end lost 0 bases, the J end lost 3 bases, and 13 bases lay between the germline ends. Per the germline V gene, CDR1 is MNHEY and CDR2 is SMNVEV (reference sequence). CDR3 length: 16 amino acids. This CDR3 reads CASSLSEGEVTDTQYF. For the CDR3, the DNA is TGTGCCAGCAGTTTATCGGAGGGAGAGGTAACAGATACGCAGTATTTT.

The genes are TRBV24-1 and TRBJ2-1; 8 bases agree with TRBD1. The CDR3 has 15 amino acids. Germline assignment: CDR1 KGHDR and CDR2 SFDVKD. Trimming cost V 5 bases and J 0 bases; bases outside gene matches: 2. The CDR3 here is CATSGDRGSYNEQFF. The CDR3 DNA follows: TGTGCCACCAGTGGTGACAGGGGCTCCTACAATGAGCAGTTCTTC.

This clone has a handful of counts. The chain joins TRBV7-6 to TRBJ2-7, with 14 positions matching TRBD2. The CDR3 runs to 15 residues. The J segment lost 5 bases and the V segment lost 3 bases, leaving 3 bases of the junction unmatched. Germline loops: CDR1 SGHVS, CDR2 FNYEAQ. This CDR3 reads CASSFGTSGSNEQYF. CDR3 nucleotides: TGTGCCAGCAGCTTCGGGACTAGCGGGAGTAACGAGCAGTACTTC. Together with reference TRBV7-6 and TRBJ2-7, the CDR3 gives the full variable domain: GAGVSQSPRYKVTKRGQDVALRCDPISGHVSLYWYRQALGQGPEFLTYFNYEAQQDKSGLPNDRFSAERPEGSISTLTIQRTEQRDSAMYRCASSFGTSGSNEQYFGPGTRLTVT.

This clone was seen just once. The V and J genes are TRBV28 and TRBJ2-7, with a weak D call TRBD2 (5 bases). V was cut by 3 bases and J by 5 bases, with 11 bases left in between. Germline CDR1 is MDHEN and CDR2 is SYDVKM. The CDR3 contains 13 residues. The CDR3 region is CASSLSLVDEQYF. The CDR3 DNA is TGTGCCAGCAGTTTGTCACTAGTCGACGAGCAGTACTTC.

This rearrangement joins TRBV9 to TRBJ1-4, with 7 bases identical to TRBD1. Trimming cost V 3 bases and J 4 bases; bases outside gene matches: 6. The germline V gene encodes CDR1 SGDLS and CDR2 YYNGEE. The CDR3 is 15 residues long. The CDR3 nucleotides read TGTGCCAGCAGCGCCGGGACAGCGAATAATGAAAAACTGTTTTTT. It encodes CASSAGTANNEKLFF.

V gene TRBV27 combines with J gene TRBJ1-1, with a tentative D call TRBD1 (6 bases). The V end was cut by 7 bases, the J end by 3 bases, with 15 bases between. The CDR3 runs to 14 residues. Germline V gene lookup returns CDR1 MNHEY and CDR2 SMNVEV (reference sequence). Here the CDR3 reads CASTLWQGHTEAFF. The CDR3 DNA follows: TGTGCCAGCACCCTATGGCAGGGGCACACTGAAGCTTTCTTT.